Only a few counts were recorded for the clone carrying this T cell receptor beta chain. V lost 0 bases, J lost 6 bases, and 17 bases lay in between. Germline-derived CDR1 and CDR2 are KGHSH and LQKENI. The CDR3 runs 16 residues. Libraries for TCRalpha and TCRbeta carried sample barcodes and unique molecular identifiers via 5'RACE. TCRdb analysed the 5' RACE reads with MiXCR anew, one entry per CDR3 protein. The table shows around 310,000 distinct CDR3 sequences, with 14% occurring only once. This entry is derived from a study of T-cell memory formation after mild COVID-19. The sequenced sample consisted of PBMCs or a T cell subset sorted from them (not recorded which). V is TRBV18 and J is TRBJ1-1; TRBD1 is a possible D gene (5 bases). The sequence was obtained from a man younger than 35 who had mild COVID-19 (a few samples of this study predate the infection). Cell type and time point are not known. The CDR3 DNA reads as TGTGCCAGCTCACCACCGTGGGCCAGGGTGGCGGCTGAAGCTTTCTTT. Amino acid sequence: CASSPPWARVAAEAFF. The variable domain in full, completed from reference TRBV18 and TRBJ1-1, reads NAGVMQNPRHLVRRRGQEARLRCSPMKGHSHVYWYRQLPEEGLKFMVYLQKENIIDESGMPKERFSAEFPKEGPSILRIQQVVRGDSAAYFCASSPPWARVAAEAFFGQGTRLTVV.